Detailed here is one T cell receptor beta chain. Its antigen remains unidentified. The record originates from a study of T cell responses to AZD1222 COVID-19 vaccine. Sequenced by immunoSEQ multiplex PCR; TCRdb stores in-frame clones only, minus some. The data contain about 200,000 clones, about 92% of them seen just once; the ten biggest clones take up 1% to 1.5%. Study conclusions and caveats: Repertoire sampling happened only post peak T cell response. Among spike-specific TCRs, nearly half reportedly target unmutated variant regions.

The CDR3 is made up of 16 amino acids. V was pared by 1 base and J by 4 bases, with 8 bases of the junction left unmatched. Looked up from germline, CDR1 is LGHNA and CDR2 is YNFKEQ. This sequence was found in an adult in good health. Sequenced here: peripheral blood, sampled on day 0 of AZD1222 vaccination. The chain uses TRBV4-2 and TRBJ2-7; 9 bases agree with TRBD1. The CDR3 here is CASSQGDGTGIYEQYF. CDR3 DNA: TGTGCCAGCAGCCAAGGGGACGGGACAGGGATTTACGAGCAGTACTTC.